This T cell receptor beta chain was found in a study of blood T cell repertoires in COVID-19 (dated by TCRdb to the early 2020s). With regard to the full study: Samples covering the acute and convalescent phases of COVID-19 were provided by collaborators in the United States, Italy and Spain. HLA class I and class II types, where available, came from metadata supplied by the sample provider rather than from assay-based typing. Subjects who had been exposed to COVID-19, were actively infected with it, or had recovered from it provided the deeply sampled blood TCRbeta repertoires that made up the dataset. The sample metadata nearly always contained a de-identified subject ID, COVID-19 status, age in years and sex. The samples were drawn from two sources: the first 160 participants of the ongoing ImmuneRACE study, and over 950 subjects contributed by 6 global collaborators. A freely available public database, intended as a resource for researchers studying the immune response to SARS-CoV-2, is where the repertoires were released. The prospective study material was composed of cDNA or gDNA derived from T cells, B-cell-depleted T cells, or PBMCs.

Overall study results and their limits: Clinical and demographic metadata were provided uncurated, with the amount varying by source and participant.

In Seattle, one collaborating source enrolled patients while the infection was active and tracked those patients longitudinally over the course of disease. The collaborating institutions used their own protocols to collect whole blood in K2EDTA tubes. For TCRbeta analysis, collaborator samples were shipped as frozen whole blood, as isolated PBMCs, or as DNA extracted from either sample type. CDR1 and CDR2 were assigned from the germline V gene as MRHNA and SNTAGT. Unmatched junction bases come to 1, with V trimmed by 2 bases and J by 0 bases. There are 15 amino acids in the CDR3, from cysteine to phenylalanine inclusive. Of the read, only the CDR3 DNA is kept; its 45 bases are in frame from base 1. This clone is a singleton in its sample. The antigen it recognizes is unknown. Base-call qualities are not available, and no considerably larger clone is one nucleotide away. Other DNA sequences within the sample encode an identical CDR3.

TCRbeta CDR3 regions were amplified from genomic DNA by means of the immunoSEQ Assay, a bias-controlled multiplex PCR. The authors processed their data as follows. Nucleated cell counts per sample were estimated from amplification of reference gene primers within the assay. To quantify the absolute abundance of each unique TCRbeta CDR3 rearrangement, sequence reads were collapsed and filtered. For each sample, productive Simpson clonality was calculated as the square root of Simpson's diversity index across productive rearrangements. TCRdb took this table from immuneACCESS and kept in-frame rearrangements with V and J called. Such tables lack part of the clones; where checked against another copy, unresolved V genes explain under half of the gap, and the rest is unexplained. V and J calls and clone size come straight from that table; D and trimming were deduced from the DNA. The sample records 180,000 or so clones, around 80% of which are singletons. Jointly, the top ten make up 6.5% to 9% of the sample.

The chain employs TRBV6-4 and TRBJ2-1, with 7 middle bases fitting TRBD2. What was sequenced was peripheral blood. This clonotype originated in a woman aged 40-49 years with COVID-19, enrolled during active disease. The CDR3 in this case is CASSDTGGSYNEQFF. The DNA sequence reads TGTGCCAGCAGTGACACGGGGGGCTCCTACAATGAGCAGTTCTTC.